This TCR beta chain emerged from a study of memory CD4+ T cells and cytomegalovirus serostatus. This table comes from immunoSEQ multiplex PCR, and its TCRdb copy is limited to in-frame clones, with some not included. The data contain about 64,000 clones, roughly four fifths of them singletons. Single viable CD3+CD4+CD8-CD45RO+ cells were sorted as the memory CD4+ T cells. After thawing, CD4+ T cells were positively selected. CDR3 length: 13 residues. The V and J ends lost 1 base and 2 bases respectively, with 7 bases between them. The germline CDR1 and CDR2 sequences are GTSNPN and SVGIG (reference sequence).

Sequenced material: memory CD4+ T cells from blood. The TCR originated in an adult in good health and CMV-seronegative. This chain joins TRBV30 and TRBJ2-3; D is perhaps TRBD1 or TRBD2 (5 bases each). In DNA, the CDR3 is TGTGCCTGGAGTGGAGGGACCACAGATACGCAGTATTTT. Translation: CAWSGGTTDTQYF.